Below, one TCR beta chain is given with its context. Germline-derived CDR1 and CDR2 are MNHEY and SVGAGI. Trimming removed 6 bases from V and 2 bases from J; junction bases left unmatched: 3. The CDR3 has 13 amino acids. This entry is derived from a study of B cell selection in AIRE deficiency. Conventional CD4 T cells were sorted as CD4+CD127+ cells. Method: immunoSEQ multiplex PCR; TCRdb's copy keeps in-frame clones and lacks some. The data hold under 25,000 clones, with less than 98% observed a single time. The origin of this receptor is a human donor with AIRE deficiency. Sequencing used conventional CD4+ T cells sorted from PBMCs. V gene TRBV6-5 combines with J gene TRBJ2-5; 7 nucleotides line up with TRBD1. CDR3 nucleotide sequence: TGTGCCAGCAGCTTCAGGGGGCAAGAGACCCAGTACTTC. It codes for CASSFRGQETQYF.